This TCR beta chain was recovered during a study of OX40 agonist ivuxolimab in advanced cancers. Whole-study context: Enrolled patients in dose escalation had cancers that were hepatocellular carcinoma, melanoma, renal cell or head and neck cancer.

The method was immunoSEQ multiplex PCR; TCRdb's version includes in-frame clones alone and lacks a portion of them. The table has some 80,000 clones, 65% to 85% seen once. This clone was picked up a small number of times. V lost 2 bases and J lost 11, with 21 bases in between. CDR1 and CDR2 (germline): GTSNPN, SVGIG (reference sequence). This CDR3 region has 14 residues. The specimen comprised CD4+ or CD8+ T cells sorted from blood, sampled in a trial of the OX40 agonist ivuxolimab. The clonotype originates from an adult with an advanced solid tumor such as melanoma, head and neck, liver or kidney cancer. The chain has TRBV30 and TRBJ1-1; D gene uncertain. The CDR3 region is CAWSPGWRSGVAFF. CDR3 sequence (DNA): TGTGCCTGGAGTCCCGGGTGGAGGTCCGGGGTGGCTTTCTTT.